This T cell receptor beta chain was observed in a study of T cell repertoires in cytomegalovirus infection. Study details: Public TCR beta signatures provided an indication of both CMV infection and a matching HLA type.

TCRdb reprocessed the reads via MiXCR and lists one record per CDR3 protein. The sample lists about 360,000 distinct CDR3 sequences; 15% to 20% were seen once. This clonotype was detected ten times or more. The antigen remains unidentified. Study outcomes and limitations: People with CMV and the relevant HLA were identified by cumulative public TCR beta family frequency. Ex vivo responses were dominated by HLA-C-restricted CMV-specific TCR beta clonotypes.

Germline CDR1 is SGHTA and CDR2 is FQGNSA. With 6 bases removed from V and 2 bases from J, the gap between germline ends came to 17 bases. The CDR3 has 15 amino acids. The TCR sequence derives from a human donor in good health (CMV status not recorded). Some clones in this sample may be carry-over from other donors' samples. The rearrangement joins TRBV7-2 to TRBJ2-7, with unresolved D. The sequenced sample was PBMCs. DNA for the CDR3: TGTGCCAGCAGACCCTCAACGACCCGGACCTACGAGCAGTACTTC. This encodes CASRPSTTRTYEQYF.